A single sample gave rise to the 8 T cell receptor beta chains below, sequenced in a study of blood T cell repertoires in COVID-19. The assay was immunoSEQ multiplex PCR, and TCRdb's table has in-frame clones only and misses some. The sample records roughly 250,000 clones, under 85% being singletons. Sequencing was performed on peripheral blood. Every receptor here comes from a human donor with COVID-19, enrolled during active disease. The donor label of this sample is uncertain.

Written as DNA, the CDR3 is TGTGCCAGCAGCTTAGGTGCTAGCGGGGGACAGGATACGCAGTATTTT. Encoded protein: CASSLGASGGQDTQYF. V and J are TRBV7-2 and TRBJ2-3; TRBD2 matches at 10 bases. Trimming cost V 1 base and J 6 bases; bases outside gene matches: 7. Germline V lookup: CDR1 SGHTA, CDR2 FQGNSA. This CDR3 contains 16 residues.

This clone turned up a few times. The chain recombines TRBV28 with TRBJ1-1; D perhaps matches TRBD1 (6 bases). Looked up from germline, CDR1 is MDHEN and CDR2 is SYDVKM. The CDR3 is made up of 20 amino acids. Trimming stripped 0 bases from V and 11 bases from J, with 34 bases between. DNA for the CDR3: TGTGCCAGCAGTTTATGGGTAACGATCTCTGCGGGGGGCGAAAGGGAAGCGGCTTTCTTT. As protein: CASSLWVTISAGGEREAAFF. Based on the CDR3 plus reference TRBV28 and TRBJ1-1, the full variable domain is DVKVTQSSRYLVKRTGEKVFLECVQDMDHENMFWYRQDPGLGLRLIYFSYDVKMKEKGDIPEGYSVSREKKERFSLILESASTNQTSMYLCASSLWVTISAGGEREAAFFGQGTRLTVV.

This chain connects TRBV28 to TRBJ1-1, with 10 bases fitting TRBD1. V trimming: 7 bases; J trimming: 4 bases; junction bases outside the gene matches: 6. This CDR3 spans 14 amino acids. The V gene's germline CDR1 is MDHEN and CDR2 SYDVKM. The CDR3: CASTRDRGFTEAFF. The CDR3 region has the DNA TGTGCCAGCACCCGGGACAGGGGATTCACTGAAGCTTTCTTT.

The chain employs TRBV2 and TRBJ1-1; D unresolved. Germline V gene sequence: CDR1 SNHLY, CDR2 FYNNEI. The CDR3 has 13 residues. V was pared by 2 bases and J by 3 bases, with 7 bases between. In DNA form, the CDR3 reads TGTGCCAGCAGTGAACAGCGAGACACTGAAGCTTTCTTT. As protein: CASSEQRDTEAFF. Full variable domain (missing parts from reference TRBV2 and TRBJ1-1): EPEVTQTPSHQVTQMGQEVILRCVPISNHLYFYWYRQILGQKVEFLVSFYNNEISEKSEIFDDQFSVERPDGSNFTLKIRSTKLEDSAMYFCASSEQRDTEAFFGQGTRLTVV.

V gene TRBV28 combines with J gene TRBJ2-1; D unresolved. In germline, CDR1 is MDHEN, CDR2 SYDVKM. Trimming took off 8 bases at V and 6 bases at J, with 14 bases between the two ends. The CDR3 contains 13 residues. CDR3 sequence (DNA): TGTGCCAGCTCTGTCCCGAACTCCAATGAGCAGTTCTTC. Translated: CASSVPNSNEQFF.

This sequence joins TRBV7-2 and TRBJ1-2; TRBD1 agrees at 8 bases. Germline V gives CDR1 SGHTA, CDR2 FQGNSA. V lost 2 bases to trimming and J lost 3 bases; unmatched junction nucleotides: 8. CDR3 size: 16 residues. CDR3 sequence: CASSLRAGGPYYGYTF. The CDR3 DNA sequence: TGTGCCAGCAGCTTAAGGGCAGGGGGCCCTTACTATGGCTACACCTTC.

This chain links TRBV7-9 with TRBJ2-3; D is ambiguous. V was shortened by 3 bases and J by 5 bases, with 6 bases between the two germline ends. The CDR3 spans 12 residues. In germline, CDR1 is SEHNR, CDR2 FQNEAQ (reference sequence). The CDR3 nucleotides are TGTGCCAGCAGCTTTAGTCGAGATACGCAGTATTTT. As protein: CASSFSRDTQYF.

The J gene is TRBJ2-1, the V gene TRBV18; 15 positions agree with TRBD2. The V and J ends lost 3 bases and 7 bases, in that order; junction bases with no gene match: 1. Germline CDR1 and CDR2: KGHSH and LQKENI. This CDR3 region has 15 residues. CDR3 sequence: CASSPGTSGRNEQFF. CDR3 nucleotide sequence: TGTGCCAGCTCACCCGGGACTAGCGGGAGGAATGAGCAGTTCTTC. The full variable domain, its missing parts supplied by reference TRBV18 and TRBJ2-1, is NAGVMQNPRHLVRRRGQEARLRCSPMKGHSHVYWYRQLPEEGLKFMVYLQKENIIDESGMPKERFSAEFPKEGPSILRIQQVVRGDSAAYFCASSPGTSGRNEQFFGPGTRLTVL.